A selection of T cell receptor beta chains follows, all from one sample in a study of blood T cell repertoires in COVID-19. Profiling relied on immunoSEQ multiplex PCR, and the TCRdb table lists in-frame clones only, not all of them. This table has around 150,000 clones, approximately 86% appearing once. Material for sequencing was peripheral blood. All receptors derive from a woman aged 60-75 years with active or convalescent COVID-19. CDR3s include the opening cysteine and the closing phenylalanine or tryptophan. A D gene is named only where the DNA matches it firmly. Clone size is shown for a subset of rows, as once, few, many or a class of expanded clone.

clone size,J gene,D gene,V gene,CDR3 protein,CDR3 DNA
.,TRBJ2-4,.,TRBV9,CASSRWGRENIQYF,TGTGCCAGCAGTCGCTGGGGGCGTGAAAACATTCAGTACTTC
.,TRBJ1-2,.,TRBV7-9,CASSNQGNGYTF,TGTGCCAGCAGTAACCAGGGAAATGGCTACACCTTC
.,TRBJ2-5,TRBD1,TRBV7-3,CASSLGQQETQYF,TGTGCCAGCAGCTTGGGACAGCAAGAGACCCAGTACTTC
.,TRBJ1-2,.,TRBV10-3,CAISDLAEGRAYYGYTF,TGTGCCATCAGTGACCTCGCCGAGGGAAGGGCCTACTATGGCTACACCTTC
.,TRBJ2-1,TRBD2,TRBV10-3,CAIARGGVRTGRNNEQFF,TGTGCCATCGCCCGCGGGGGTGTCAGGACGGGAAGAAACAATGAGCAGTTCTTC
.,TRBJ2-7,.,TRBV4-3,CASSQAAGDYEQYF,TGCGCCAGCAGCCAAGCGGCAGGGGACTACGAGCAGTACTTC
.,TRBJ2-7,TRBD1,TRBV4-3,CASAGGTGVSYEQYF,TGCGCCAGCGCCGGGGGGACAGGGGTTTCCTACGAGCAGTACTTC
.,TRBJ1-2,.,TRBV7-8,CASSLGAIRDGYTF,TGTGCCAGCAGCTTAGGGGCAATAAGAGATGGCTACACCTTC
.,TRBJ1-1,TRBD1,TRBV7-9,CASSARQGRNTEAFF,TGTGCCAGCAGCGCGCGACAGGGGAGGAACACTGAAGCTTTCTTT
.,TRBJ2-5,TRBD1,TRBV19,CASRAPGQGMMAQYF,TGTGCCAGTAGGGCCCCGGGACAGGGGATGATGGCCCAGTACTTC
.,TRBJ1-6,.,TRBV19,CATTGGPYNSPLHF,TGTGCCACCACGGGGGGACCCTATAATTCACCCCTCCACTTT
.,TRBJ2-5,TRBD2,TRBV27,CASSAGLAGGQETQYF,TGTGCCAGCAGTGCGGGACTAGCGGGGGGGCAAGAGACCCAGTACTTC
.,TRBJ2-1,.,TRBV21-1,CASSKGGGTEQFF,TGTGCCAGCAGCAAAGGTGGGGGGACTGAGCAGTTCTTC
.,TRBJ2-5,TRBD2,TRBV5-1,CASSLDTSGETQYF,TGCGCCAGCAGCTTGGATACTAGCGGGGAGACCCAGTACTTC
few,TRBJ1-6,TRBD1,TRBV7-2,CASSLGGGGSPLHF,TGTGCCAGCAGCTTAGGAGGGGGCGGTTCACCCCTCCACTTT
.,TRBJ1-3,.,TRBV7-9,CASSLENRAVYF,TGTGCCAGCAGCTTAGAAAACAGGGCTGTATATTTT
.,TRBJ1-3,TRBD1,TRBV4-3,CASSRGQGPTGNTIYF,TGCGCCAGCAGCCGAGGACAGGGGCCGACTGGAAACACCATATATTTT
.,TRBJ1-4,.,TRBV4-3,CASSQDSEGGREKLFF,TGCGCCAGCAGCCAAGATTCGGAGGGTGGTAGGGAAAAACTGTTTTTT
.,TRBJ1-5,.,TRBV5-1,CASSLSGGSNQPQHF,TGCGCCAGCAGCTTATCCGGGGGTAGCAATCAGCCCCAGCATTTT
.,TRBJ2-7,.,TRBV18,CASSLRGSYEQYF,TGTGCCAGCTCACTCAGGGGTTCCTACGAGCAGTACTTC
.,TRBJ2-3,.,TRBV19,CASSPGTGTDTQYF,TGTGCCAGTAGTCCAGGGACTGGCACAGATACGCAGTATTTT
.,TRBJ2-5,.,TRBV29-1,CSAPMRGGETQYF,TGCAGCGCCCCGATGAGGGGGGGGGAGACCCAGTACTTC
.,TRBJ1-3,TRBD1,TRBV19,CASVEGQWSSGNTIYF,TGTGCCAGCGTTGAGGGACAGTGGAGCTCTGGAAACACCATATATTTT
.,TRBJ2-2,.,TRBV9,CASSVGPRAAGTGELFF,TGTGCCAGCAGCGTAGGCCCGAGGGCGGCTGGCACCGGGGAGCTGTTTTTT
.,TRBJ1-1,TRBD1,TRBV10-3,CAIGTGQKRNTEAFF,TGTGCCATCGGGACAGGGCAGAAGAGGAACACTGAAGCTTTCTTT
.,TRBJ2-3,TRBD2,TRBV9,CASSVAGWGGDTQYF,TGTGCCAGCAGCGTAGCCGGGTGGGGGGGGGATACGCAGTATTTT
once,TRBJ1-1,.,TRBV29-1,CSVEYAGNTEAFF,TGCAGCGTTGAATATGCAGGGAACACTGAAGCTTTCTTT
.,TRBJ2-7,.,TRBV5-1,CASSLAPGGLEQYF,TGCGCCAGCAGCTTGGCGCCAGGAGGACTCGAGCAGTACTTC
.,TRBJ1-6,TRBD1,TRBV19,CASSRQGTNSPLHF,TGTGCCAGTAGTCGACAGGGAACTAATTCACCCCTCCACTTT
.,TRBJ1-4,.,TRBV7-2,CASSRTSTSTNEKLFF,TGTGCCAGCAGCCGTACCAGTACCTCAACTAATGAAAAACTGTTTTTT
.,TRBJ2-1,TRBD1,TRBV7-9,CASSGTGYNEQFF,TGTGCCAGCTCTGGGACAGGCTACAATGAGCAGTTCTTC
few,TRBJ2-7,.,TRBV15,CATSWERSYEQYF,TGTGCCACCAGTTGGGAGAGGAGCTACGAGCAGTACTTC
.,TRBJ2-2,.,TRBV6-5,CASRRGTGELFF,TGTGCCAGCAGGCGAGGAACCGGGGAGCTGTTTTTT
.,TRBJ2-2,.,TRBV5-1,CASSLDRYTGELFF,TGCGCCAGCAGCTTGGACAGGTACACCGGGGAGCTGTTTTTT
.,TRBJ1-1,.,TRBV30,CAWTGLGVDTEAFF,TGTGCCTGGACCGGTCTAGGCGTGGACACTGAAGCTTTCTTT
.,TRBJ1-2,TRBD1,TRBV5-1,CASSVRQGPFYGYTF,TGCGCCAGCAGCGTGAGACAGGGACCCTTCTATGGCTACACCTTC
.,TRBJ1-5,TRBD1,TRBV18,CASSPGTGLNQPQHF,TGTGCCAGCTCACCAGGGACAGGGCTCAATCAGCCCCAGCATTTT